This passage covers 30 T cell receptor beta chains from one sample sequenced in a study of CD8+ T cells in alopecia areata. RNA was extracted and reverse transcribed into cDNA as the sequencing template. The method was immunoSEQ multiplex PCR; TCRdb's version includes in-frame clones alone and lacks a portion of them. Here the sample spans roughly 92,000 clones, about two thirds being singletons. The treatment here: oral pan-JAK inhibitor, 5-10 mg twice daily. Sequencing used CD8+ T cells sorted from blood, obtained around week 42, from a patient treated with tofacitinib. Receptors were obtained from a human donor with alopecia areata.

This sequence joins TRBV28 and TRBJ1-4; D might be TRBD1 (5 bases). CDR1 and CDR2 (germline): MDHEN, SYDVKM. Trimming removed 5 bases from V and 0 bases from J, with 13 bases in between. The CDR3 contains 16 residues. The CDR3, as DNA: TGTGCCAGCAGTCTCGCCTTGACAGCAACTAATGAAAAACTGTTTTTT. It yields the protein CASSLALTATNEKLFF.

This clone has just a few counts. The chain combines TRBV5-1 with TRBJ2-3, with TRBD1 identical over 9 bases. V was clipped by 4 bases and J by 4 bases; unmatched bases: 4. This CDR3 has 14 amino acids. CDR1 and CDR2 from the germline V gene are SGHRS and YFSETQ. The CDR3 nucleotides read TGCGCCAGCAGCCTCGACAGGGGGGCAGATACGCAGTATTTT. It specifies CASSLDRGADTQYF. The variable domain in full, with the rest retrieved from reference TRBV5-1 and TRBJ2-3, is KAGVTQTPRYLIKTRGQQVTLSCSPISGHRSVSWYQQTPGQGLQFLFEYFSETQRNKGNFPGRFSGRQFSNSRSEMNVSTLELGDSALYLCASSLDRGADTQYFGPGTRLTVL.

The chain joins TRBV10-3 to TRBJ2-1, with D unresolved. Germline V gene lookup returns CDR1 ENHRY and CDR2 SYGVKD. The CDR3 totals 15 residues. The V end lost 4 bases, the J end lost 5 bases, and 15 bases lay between the germline ends. The CDR3 loop is CAISGDPTLNNEQFF. In nucleotides, the CDR3 is TGTGCCATCAGTGGAGACCCCACCTTAAACAATGAGCAGTTCTTC.

The gene calls are TRBV29-1 and TRBJ2-6; the match to TRBD2 covers 9 bases. Trimming at V came to 5 bases and at J to 0 bases, leaving 5 bases not matched to a gene. The germline gives CDR1 SQVTM, CDR2 ANQGSEA. There are 16 residues in the CDR3. CDR3 sequence: CSVRLAGSSGANVLTF. The DNA of the CDR3 is TGCAGCGTTAGGCTAGCGGGGTCCTCTGGGGCCAACGTCCTGACTTTC.

The chain employs TRBV23-1 and TRBJ1-1; maybe TRBD1 (5 bases). TRBV23-1 is identified as an open reading frame with a role that is uncertain. CDR3 length equals 14 residues. Trimming left V 4 bases short and J 1 base short, with 10 bases between. The CDR3 DNA reads as TGCGCCAGCAGTCCCCTCGGACAGAACACTGAAGCTTTCTTT. Residues: CASSPLGQNTEAFF.

The chain carries TRBV16 and TRBJ1-1; D ambiguous. This CDR3 region has 12 residues. With 0 bases removed from V and 4 bases from J, the gap between germline ends came to 3 bases. Germline V lookup: CDR1 KGHSY, CDR2 FQNENV. Here the CDR3 DNA reads TGTGCCAGCAGCCAATCGGGCACTGAAGCTTTCTTT. Protein sequence: CASSQSGTEAFF.

The V call is TRBV25-1, the J call TRBJ1-4, with D hard to call. The CDR3 has 16 amino acids. With 3 bases removed from V and 2 bases from J, the gap between germline ends came to 13 bases. The germline gives CDR1 MGHDK, CDR2 SYGVNS. The CDR3, as DNA: TGTGCCAGCAGTGATATTTCGGATAGGACTAATGAAAAACTGTTTTTT. Translated: CASSDISDRTNEKLFF.

The V gene is TRBV5-1, the J gene TRBJ2-6; 9 bases align to TRBD1. This CDR3 region has 17 residues. Germline CDR1 and CDR2: SGHRS and YFSETQ. J lost 0 bases, V lost 4 bases, and 5 bases had no gene match. The CDR3 sequence is CASSGTGIDSGANVLTF. CDR3 sequence (DNA): TGCGCCAGCAGCGGGACAGGGATTGACTCTGGGGCCAACGTCCTGACTTTC.

This clone was seen once. The chain is built from TRBV19 and TRBJ2-7; 14 positions agree with TRBD2. V trimming: 5 bases; J trimming: 4 bases; junction bases outside the gene matches: 7. The germline gives CDR1 LNHDA, CDR2 SQIVND (reference sequence). The CDR3 loop spans 16 amino acids. The CDR3 sequence is CASSSGTSGGEYEQYF. As DNA, the CDR3 is TGTGCCAGTAGTTCCGGGACTAGCGGGGGCGAGTACGAGCAGTACTTC.

Only a few counts were recorded for this clone. This chain joins TRBV4-3 and TRBJ2-1, with 14 nucleotides matching TRBD2. This CDR3 region has 15 residues. CDR1 LGHNA and CDR2 YSLEER come from the germline V gene. Trimming at V came to 3 bases and at J to 10 bases, leaving 5 bases not matched to a gene. The CDR3 nucleotides read TGCGCCAGCAGCCAGGCGACTAGCGGGGGGGGCGAGCAGTTCTTC. Its translation: CASSQATSGGGEQFF.

This rearrangement joins TRBV5-1 to TRBJ1-1; D is undetermined. V was cut by 0 bases and J by 2 bases, with 14 bases left in between. Germline V gene sequence: CDR1 SGHRS, CDR2 YFSETQ. This CDR3 spans 16 amino acids. Here the CDR3 reads CASSLAKLGINTEAFF. In nucleotides, the CDR3 is TGCGCCAGCAGCTTGGCCAAGCTGGGGATAAACACTGAAGCTTTCTTT. Full variable domain (rest looked up from reference TRBV5-1 and TRBJ1-1): KAGVTQTPRYLIKTRGQQVTLSCSPISGHRSVSWYQQTPGQGLQFLFEYFSETQRNKGNFPGRFSGRQFSNSRSEMNVSTLELGDSALYLCASSLAKLGINTEAFFGQGTRLTVV.

The chain uses TRBV5-1 and TRBJ2-1; 8 nucleotides agree with TRBD2. Trimming removed 2 bases from V and 10 bases from J; junction bases left unmatched: 11. Per germline, CDR1 SGHRS and CDR2 YFSETQ. This CDR3 contains 15 residues. The DNA of the CDR3 is TGCGCCAGCAGCTTTCGCGGGGGGCCCCCCGGGGAGCAGTTCTTC. This gives the protein CASSFRGGPPGEQFF.

This chain uses TRBV27 with TRBJ2-7, with D possibly being TRBD2 (6 bases). The CDR3 is made up of 13 amino acids. Germline CDR1 and CDR2: MNHEY and SMNVEV (reference sequence). V dropped 2 bases and J dropped 7 bases, with 12 bases sitting between them. CDR3 nucleotides: TGTGCCAGCAGTTTAGGGACTGTTTATGAGCAGTACTTC. Protein sequence: CASSLGTVYEQYF.

The gene calls are TRBV20-1 and TRBJ1-2; D is ambiguous. The CDR3 sequence is 11 residues long. V lost 6 bases and J lost 5, with 10 bases in between. Germline V gene lookup returns CDR1 DFQATT and CDR2 SNEGSKA (reference sequence). CDR3 DNA sequence: TGCAGTGCCCCAGACACGTATGGCTACACCTTC. It yields the protein CSAPDTYGYTF.

V is TRBV10-3 and J is TRBJ2-1; 8 nucleotides match TRBD1. The V gene end was trimmed by 0 bases and the J gene end by 4 bases; junction bases not matched to a gene: 5. This CDR3 comprises 16 residues. Germline V gene sequence: CDR1 ENHRY, CDR2 SYGVKD. The CDR3 nucleotides are TGTGCCATCAGTGAGTCCTGGACAGGGAGGTACAATGAGCAGTTCTTC. Translation: CAISESWTGRYNEQFF.

The chain combines TRBV4-3 with TRBJ2-2; either TRBD1 or TRBD2 may fit D (5 bases each). V gave up 0 bases and J gave up 2 bases, with 16 bases separating them. This CDR3 has 18 amino acids. Germline assignment: CDR1 LGHNA and CDR2 YSLEER. CDR3 bases: TGCGCCAGCAGCCAAGATCGGGGCCGTAACGGAAACACCGGGGAGCTGTTTTTT. It specifies CASSQDRGRNGNTGELFF.

This chain joins TRBV29-1 and TRBJ1-2, with D perhaps matching TRBD1 (6 bases). With 7 bases removed from V and 6 bases from J, the gap between germline ends came to 21 bases. This CDR3 spans 14 amino acids. CDR1 SQVTM and CDR2 ANQGSEA come from the germline V gene. The CDR3 region is CSEGEQGPDHGYTF. Here the CDR3 DNA reads TGCAGCGAAGGTGAACAGGGACCTGACCATGGCTACACCTTC.

CDR3 sequence (DNA): TGTGCCAGCAGCTTACAGATGAGCTCCTACGAGCAGTACTTC. It codes for CASSLQMSSYEQYF. The J gene is TRBJ2-7, the V gene TRBV5-6; no reliable D call. The CDR3 has 14 amino acids. V dropped 2 bases and J dropped 0 bases, with 9 bases sitting between them. Germline V lookup: CDR1 SGHDT, CDR2 YYEEEE.

This chain uses TRBV15 with TRBJ1-5; D is uncertain. Trimming left V 5 bases short and J 4 bases short, with 12 bases between. This CDR3 is built from 14 residues. Per the germline V gene, CDR1 is LNHNV and CDR2 is YYDKDF (reference sequence). This chain's CDR3 is CATSPYAGNQPQHF. CDR3 nucleotide sequence: TGTGCCACCAGCCCCTATGCTGGGAATCAGCCCCAGCATTTT.

V usage is TRBV12-5 and J usage is TRBJ1-1; D may be TRBD1 (6 bases). The V end was cut by 5 bases, the J end by 0 bases, with 16 bases between. The germline V gene has CDR1 LGHNT and CDR2 FRNRAP. This CDR3 is 16 amino acids long. The DNA of the CDR3 is TGTGCTAGTGGTCCCCAGGACAGATCCATGAACACTGAAGCTTTCTTT. Amino acids: CASGPQDRSMNTEAFF.

This sequence joins TRBV13 and TRBJ2-7, with a possible D match to TRBD2 (6 bases). The V end lost 3 bases, the J end lost 5 bases, and 8 bases lay between the germline ends. The CDR3 length is 12 residues. CDR1 is PRHDT and CDR2 is FYEKMQ in the germline V gene (reference sequence). The CDR3 sequence: CASSFGGNEQYF. The CDR3, as DNA: TGTGCCAGCAGCTTCGGAGGGAACGAGCAGTACTTC.

Points on this clone: The identical CDR3 is also encoded by other nucleotide sequences in the sample. The chain employs TRBV4-3 and TRBJ2-7; maybe TRBD1 (6 bases). CDR3 length: 13 amino acids. Germline-derived CDR1 and CDR2 are LGHNA and YSLEER. V lost 0 bases and J lost 4, with 7 bases in between. The CDR3, as DNA: TGCGCCAGCAGCCAAGACAGGGGTTACGAGCAGTACTTC. Translating gives CASSQDRGYEQYF.

This clone was counted only a few times. The chain couples TRBV29-1 to TRBJ1-2; D remains unclear. The CDR3 runs to 12 residues. The germline CDR1 and CDR2 sequences are SQVTM and ANQGSEA. The V and J ends lost 2 bases and 5 bases respectively, with 9 bases between them. The CDR3 nucleotides are TGCAGCGTTGAAAGGCAGTTATATGGCTACACCTTC. Its protein is CSVERQLYGYTF.

This clone was counted only a few times. The rearrangement uses TRBV4-3 and TRBJ2-5; a possible D gene is TRBD1 (6 bases). Germline V gene sequence: CDR1 LGHNA, CDR2 YSLEER. This CDR3 comprises 16 residues. V gave up 1 base and J gave up 3 bases, with 15 bases separating them. The CDR3 region is CASSQVFDRTEETQYF. In DNA form, the CDR3 reads TGCGCCAGCAGCCAAGTTTTTGACAGGACAGAAGAGACCCAGTACTTC.

In regard to this clone: An end of the junction does not agree with germline; a read error may underlie this. The same CDR3 is also encoded by other DNA sequences in this sample. CDR3 DNA: TGCGCCAGCAGCGTGGGGGGATGGGAGACCCAGTACTTC. Its translation is CASSVGGWETQYF. The chain links TRBV7-3 to TRBJ2-5, with D tentatively TRBD2 (6 bases). This CDR3 has 13 amino acids. Germline CDR1 SGHTA, CDR2 FQGTGA.

The chain uses TRBV7-6 and TRBJ2-3; 11 bases line up with TRBD2. Trimming cost V 5 bases and J 5 bases; bases outside gene matches: 6. Germline V gives CDR1 SGHVS, CDR2 FNYEAQ. The CDR3 totals 15 residues. DNA for the CDR3: TGTGCCAGCAGCCAGACTAGCGGGGAGGGAGATACGCAGTATTTT. Protein product: CASSQTSGEGDTQYF.

This clone was recorded a few times. The chain has TRBV14 and TRBJ1-1; 9 nucleotides align to TRBD1. This CDR3 region has 14 residues. V lost 5 bases and J lost 5; bases outside the gene matches: 6. In germline, CDR1 is SGHDN, CDR2 FVKESK. The CDR3 DNA is TGTGCCAGCAGCATGGACAGGGGAGGGACTGAAGCTTTCTTT. It translates to CASSMDRGGTEAFF.

The V and J genes are TRBV7-8 and TRBJ1-4; D may be TRBD1 (5 bases). The germline gives CDR1 SGHVS, CDR2 FQNEAQ. CDR3 size: 15 residues. V lost 5 bases and J lost 4, with 14 bases in between. The CDR3 spells CASSPWTSYNEKLFF. In nucleotides, the CDR3 is TGTGCCAGCAGCCCATGGACATCTTATAATGAAAAACTGTTTTTT.

The genes are TRBV27 and TRBJ2-6; D may be TRBD1 (6 bases). Germline V lookup: CDR1 MNHEY, CDR2 SMNVEV (reference sequence). V gave up 2 bases and J gave up 0 bases, with 8 bases separating them. This CDR3 spans 16 amino acids. CDR3 residues: CASSLLDSSGANVLTF. CDR3 bases: TGTGCCAGCAGTTTACTGGACAGCTCTGGGGCCAACGTCCTGACTTTC.

This clone occurred a few times. The CDR3 reads CASSPATRGEQFF. The CDR3 DNA sequence: TGTGCCAGCAGCCCCGCCACTAGAGGTGAGCAGTTCTTC. V usage is TRBV7-6 and J usage is TRBJ2-1; perhaps TRBD2 as D (5 bases). This CDR3 contains 13 residues. V was cut by 5 bases and J by 9 bases, with 14 bases left in between. Germline loops: CDR1 SGHVS, CDR2 FNYEAQ.